A selection of T cell receptor beta chains follows, all from one sample in a study of T cell changes during pregnancy in multiple sclerosis. Produced via immunoSEQ multiplex PCR; TCRdb's table is partial and in-frame only. The repertoire has 79,000 or so clones, around 90% of them found once; the top ten carry 0.2% to 0.25%. The sample here was CD4+ T cells from peripheral blood mononuclear cells, taken before pregnancy. Every receptor here comes from a female donor with multiple sclerosis, enrolled in a pregnancy study. CDR3s leave out the opening cysteine and the closing phenylalanine or tryptophan. The D gene is left open where the match is weak. Expanded clones are given a class, and other clones once, few, many or no size at all.

>TRBJ2-3|-|TRBD2|TRBV6-1
ASSELAGVADTQY
>TRBJ1-2|-|TRBD1|TRBV19
ASSRDREDYGYT
>TRBJ1-5|-|-|TRBV27
ASSAGPFVQPQH
>TRBJ1-1|-|-|TRBV5-4
ASSHEATEAF
>TRBJ2-1|-|TRBD2|TRBV2
ASSILSGSSYNEQF
>TRBJ2-2|-|-|TRBV14
ASSRRGSGELF
>TRBJ1-1|-|TRBD1|TRBV9
ASSVDSGQGVRTEAF
>TRBJ2-2|-|TRBD1|TRBV4-1
ASSRRQGSPTGELF
>TRBJ2-5|-|TRBD1|TRBV5-5
ASSSWGQGEETQY
>TRBJ2-6|-|-|TRBV10-2
ATSEGANVLT
>TRBJ1-2|-|-|TRBV5-1
ASSPSTGTGYGYT
>TRBJ2-7|-|-|TRBV18
ASSQDSLYEQY
>TRBJ1-1|-|TRBD1|TRBV5-1
ASSRDRVTEAF
>TRBJ2-4|-|TRBD2|TRBV19
ASSGGGSRLNIQY
>TRBJ1-1|few|TRBD1|TRBV5-1
ASSLDGDRHSEAF
>TRBJ2-1|-|TRBD2|TRBV10-3
AIGDLATSGINEQF
>TRBJ1-6|-|TRBD1|TRBV7-6
ASSLTRQGGNSPLH
>TRBJ2-2|-|TRBD2|TRBV19
ASSTPPSGMNTGELF
>TRBJ2-7|-|-|TRBV14
ASSQAGPYEQY
>TRBJ2-1|-|-|TRBV11-2
ASSQLIGVGQF
>TRBJ1-2|-|-|TRBV5-5
ASSSSGVEYGYT
>TRBJ1-1|-|-|TRBV5-1
ASSRQGATEAF
>TRBJ2-2|-|-|TRBV14
ASSQNSFGELF
>TRBJ2-1|-|TRBD2|TRBV2
ASRRGTSGMYNEQF
>TRBJ1-1|few|-|TRBV18
ASSPDMNTEAF
>TRBJ2-7|-|TRBD2|TRBV28
ASSSLSVGRPSYEQY
>TRBJ2-1|-|-|TRBV28
ASSPLWRNEQF
>TRBJ1-4|-|-|TRBV6-4
ASSAETNEKLF
>TRBJ2-7|-|TRBD1|TRBV5-4
ASSSGTGRYEQY
>TRBJ2-6|-|TRBD1|TRBV28
ASSSLPGQGTPGANVLT
>TRBJ2-7|-|-|TRBV6-6
ASRGAYEQY
>TRBJ2-1|-|TRBD2|TRBV29-1
SVEGTSLEVF
>TRBJ1-2|once|-|TRBV5-8
ASSLGQRGYGYT
>TRBJ2-7|-|TRBD1|TRBV10-2
ASSDAQGASYEQY
>TRBJ2-3|-|-|TRBV21-1
ASSKRTSGRTWENTQY
>TRBJ1-4|-|-|TRBV30
AWKSITGSEKLF
>TRBJ2-2|-|-|TRBV25-1
ASSAHRGDSTGELF
>TRBJ2-5|-|-|TRBV5-1
ASSLGGEETQY
>TRBJ2-7|-|TRBD2|TRBV6-5
ASTTPASGSNEQY
>TRBJ1-3|-|-|TRBV21-1
ASSKAGSGHWYSGNTIY
>TRBJ1-2|once|TRBD1|TRBV11-2
ASSPGTGGLPAGYT
>TRBJ1-1|-|-|TRBV4-2
ASSQEPGNTEAF
>TRBJ1-1|-|TRBD1|TRBV13
ASSPKDRLNTEAF
>TRBJ1-2|few|TRBD1|TRBV30
AWDRERNYGYT
>TRBJ1-2|-|TRBD1|TRBV9
ASSPGTDYGYT
>TRBJ2-3|-|-|TRBV18
ASSPPVLSSGTQY
>TRBJ1-5|-|-|TRBV29-1
SARVGQPQH
>TRBJ1-2|-|-|TRBV9
ASSVKGGYGYT
>TRBJ2-5|-|-|TRBV19
ASSIGGTGETQY
>TRBJ1-2|-|-|TRBV29-1
STFHGAPNYGYT
>TRBJ2-2|-|TRBD2|TRBV11-2
ASSLLAGGNTGELF
>TRBJ2-1|-|TRBD2|TRBV5-3
ARSLASGLAGVICSYNEQF
>TRBJ1-1|once|-|TRBV30
AWRVWGGNTEAF
>TRBJ1-1|few|TRBD1|TRBV9
ASSAGQGWTEAF
>TRBJ2-3|-|-|TRBV5-1
ASSLGIAREADTQY